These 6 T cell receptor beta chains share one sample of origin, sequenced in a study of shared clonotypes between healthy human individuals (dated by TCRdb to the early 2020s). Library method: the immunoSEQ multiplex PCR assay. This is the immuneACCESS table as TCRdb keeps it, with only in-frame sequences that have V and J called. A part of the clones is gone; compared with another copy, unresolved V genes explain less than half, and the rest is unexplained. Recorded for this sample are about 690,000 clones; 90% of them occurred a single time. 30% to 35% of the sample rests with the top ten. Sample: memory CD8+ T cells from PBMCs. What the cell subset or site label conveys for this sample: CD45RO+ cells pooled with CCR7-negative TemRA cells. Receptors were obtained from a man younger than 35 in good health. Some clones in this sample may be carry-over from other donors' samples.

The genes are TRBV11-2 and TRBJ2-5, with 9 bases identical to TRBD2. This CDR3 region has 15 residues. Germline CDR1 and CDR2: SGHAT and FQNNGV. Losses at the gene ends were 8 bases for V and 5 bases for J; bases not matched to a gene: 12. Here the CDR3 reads CASGATGTSWETQYF. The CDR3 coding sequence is TGTGCCAGCGGCGCCACCGGGACTAGCTGGGAGACCCAGTACTTC.

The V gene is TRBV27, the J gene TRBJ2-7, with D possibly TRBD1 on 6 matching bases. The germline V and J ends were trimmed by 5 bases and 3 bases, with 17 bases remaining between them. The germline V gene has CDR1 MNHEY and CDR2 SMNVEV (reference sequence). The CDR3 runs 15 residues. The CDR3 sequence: CASSTGTQSFYEQYF. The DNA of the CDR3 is TGTGCCAGCAGTACCGGGACACAAAGTTTCTACGAGCAGTACTTC.

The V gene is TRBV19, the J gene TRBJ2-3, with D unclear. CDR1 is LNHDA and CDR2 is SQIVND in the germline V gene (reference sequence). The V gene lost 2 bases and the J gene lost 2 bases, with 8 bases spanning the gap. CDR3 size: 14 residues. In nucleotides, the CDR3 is TGTGCCAGTAGTATATTCGGCTTCACAGATACGCAGTATTTT. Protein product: CASSIFGFTDTQYF.

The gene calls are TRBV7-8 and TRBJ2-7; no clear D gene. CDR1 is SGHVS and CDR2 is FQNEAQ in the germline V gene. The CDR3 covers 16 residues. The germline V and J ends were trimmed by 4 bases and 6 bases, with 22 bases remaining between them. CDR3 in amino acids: CASSSAPETAGREQYF. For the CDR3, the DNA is TGTGCCAGCAGCTCAGCTCCCGAGACGGCCGGCCGCGAGCAGTACTTC.

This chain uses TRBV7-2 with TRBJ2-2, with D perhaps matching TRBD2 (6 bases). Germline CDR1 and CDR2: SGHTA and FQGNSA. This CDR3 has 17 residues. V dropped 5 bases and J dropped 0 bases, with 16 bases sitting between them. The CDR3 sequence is CASSIDQRAPNTGELFF. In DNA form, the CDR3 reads TGTGCCAGCAGCATTGATCAGCGGGCACCGAACACCGGGGAGCTGTTTTTT. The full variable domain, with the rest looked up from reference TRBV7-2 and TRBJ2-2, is GAGVSQSPSNKVTEKGKDVELRCDPISGHTALYWYRQSLGQGLEFLIYFQGNSAPDKSGLPSDRFSAERTGGSVSTLTIQRTQQEDSAVYLCASSIDQRAPNTGELFFGEGSRLTVL.

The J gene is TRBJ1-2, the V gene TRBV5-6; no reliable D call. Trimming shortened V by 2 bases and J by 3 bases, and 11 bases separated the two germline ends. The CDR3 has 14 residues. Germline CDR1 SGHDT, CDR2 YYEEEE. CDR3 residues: CASSFQVNDYGYTF. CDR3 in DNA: TGTGCCAGCAGCTTCCAAGTTAACGACTATGGCTACACCTTC.